This T cell receptor (beta chain) is from a study of blood T cell repertoires in COVID-19. Points on this clone: The same CDR3 arises from other DNA sequences in this sample as well.

The CDR3 totals 15 residues. Germline V CDR1 and CDR2: KGHDR, SFDVKD. J gave up 6 bases and V 4 bases, and 5 bases lay outside the gene matches. Adults between roughly 18 and 89 years of age took part from some 25 US areas. Recovery meant two consecutive negative NP/OP PCR tests, professional clearance, or resolved symptoms. Per the study methods: Nucleated cell number was recorded as an estimate derived from reference gene primer amplification. Using immunoSEQ multiplex PCR, the repertoire was profiled, and TCRdb retains in-frame clones only, with some absent. The V and J calls and the clone size are those of that table, but D and trimming were determined from the DNA. This sample has about 400,000 clones, with approximately 87% found just once.

This sequence joins TRBV24-1 and TRBJ1-2, with TRBD1 matching over 12 bases. This clonotype was obtained from a woman in her forties or fifties who had recovered from COVID-19. The sequenced sample was PBMCs or T cells enriched from blood (not recorded which). The CDR3 DNA sequence: TGTGCCACCAGTGAAGGGACAGGGGGCGTAGATGGCTACACCTTC. This encodes CATSEGTGGVDGYTF.